The 5 T cell receptor beta chains below were found in one sample sequenced in a study of CD8+ T cells in alopecia areata. TCR sequencing used cDNA made by reverse transcription of extracted RNA. The table came from immunoSEQ multiplex PCR; TCRdb's copy has only in-frame clones and leaves some out. The repertoire holds approximately 30,000 clones, with roughly 50% as singletons. The sequenced material came from NKG2D-high CD8+ T cells sorted from blood. Source of these receptors: a human donor with alopecia areata.

This sequence joins TRBV27 and TRBJ2-7; 8 bases agree with TRBD1. V lost 9 bases, J lost 2 bases, and 6 bases stayed unmatched. The CDR3 is 13 amino acids. The V gene's germline CDR1 is MNHEY and CDR2 SMNVEV (reference sequence). CDR3 nucleotides: TGTGCCAGTTCTCCGGGACAGGCCTACGAGCAGTACTTC. Amino acids: CASSPGQAYEQYF.

The V gene is TRBV7-9, the J gene TRBJ2-7; D perhaps matches TRBD2 (5 bases). Germline-derived CDR1 and CDR2 are SEHNR and FQNEAQ (reference sequence). The CDR3 runs to 12 residues. Trimming left V 3 bases short and J 5 bases short, with 8 bases between. The CDR3 sequence is CASSFHGNEQYF. CDR3 DNA sequence: TGTGCCAGCAGCTTCCACGGGAACGAGCAGTACTTC.

This chain joins TRBV6-5 and TRBJ2-1, with D tentatively TRBD2 (5 bases). CDR1 and CDR2 (germline): MNHEY, SVGAGI. The V end lost 1 base, the J end lost 7 bases, and 11 bases lay between the germline ends. This CDR3 comprises 14 residues. The CDR3 DNA reads TGTGCCAGCAGTTACTATGAGGGTGGAAATGAGCAGTTCTTC. It is translated as CASSYYEGGNEQFF.

The V and J genes are TRBV29-1 and TRBJ2-2; 7 bases are shared with TRBD2. The V gene's germline CDR1 is SQVTM and CDR2 ANQGSEA. The junction had 14 bases not matched to a gene; V was cut back by 7 bases and J by 6 bases. The CDR3 is made up of 15 amino acids. The CDR3 reads CSAGFVGRSPGELFF. CDR3 bases: TGCAGCGCCGGGTTTGTCGGGAGGTCCCCCGGGGAGCTGTTTTTT.

The rearrangement joins TRBV29-1 to TRBJ1-1; D remains unclear. This CDR3 is 11 amino acids long. Germline V gene lookup returns CDR1 SQVTM and CDR2 ANQGSEA. V was trimmed by 5 bases and J by 5 bases, leaving 9 bases between them. The CDR3: CSVLGATEAFF. The CDR3 DNA follows: TGCAGCGTTCTTGGTGCGACTGAAGCTTTCTTT.